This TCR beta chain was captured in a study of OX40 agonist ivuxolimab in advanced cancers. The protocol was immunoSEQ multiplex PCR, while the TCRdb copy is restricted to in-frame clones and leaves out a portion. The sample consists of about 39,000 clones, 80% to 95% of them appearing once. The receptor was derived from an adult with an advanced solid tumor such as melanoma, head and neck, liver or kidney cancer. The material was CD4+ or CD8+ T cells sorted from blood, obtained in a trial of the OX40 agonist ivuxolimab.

CDR3 in DNA: TGTGCCAGCAGCCCCTCCGGGACTAGCGACAATGAGCAGTTCTTC. Protein sequence: CASSPSGTSDNEQFF. This sequence joins TRBV28 and TRBJ2-1; 10 positions match TRBD2. The ends lost 6 bases at V and 5 bases at J; junction bases unmatched: 7. Germline V gene lookup returns CDR1 MDHEN and CDR2 SYDVKM. The CDR3 has 15 amino acids.